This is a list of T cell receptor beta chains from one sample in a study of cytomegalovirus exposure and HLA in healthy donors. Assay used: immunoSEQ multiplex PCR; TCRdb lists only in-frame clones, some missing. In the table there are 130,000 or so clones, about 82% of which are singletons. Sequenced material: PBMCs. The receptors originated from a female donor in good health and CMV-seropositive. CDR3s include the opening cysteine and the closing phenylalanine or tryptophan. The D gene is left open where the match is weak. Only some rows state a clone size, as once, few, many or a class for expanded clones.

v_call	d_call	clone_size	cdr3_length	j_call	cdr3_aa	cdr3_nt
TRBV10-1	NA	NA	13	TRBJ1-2	CASSGRRQGGYTF	TGCGCCAGCAGTGGACGCAGACAAGGTGGCTACACCTTC
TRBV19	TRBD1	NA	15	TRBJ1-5	CASRVTGGSNQPQHF	TGTGCCAGTAGGGTGACAGGGGGTAGCAATCAGCCCCAGCATTTT
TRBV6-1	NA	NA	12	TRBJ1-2	CASSSGGRGYTF	TGTGCCAGCAGTTCGGGGGGCCGTGGCTACACCTTC
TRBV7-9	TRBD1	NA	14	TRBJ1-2	CASSPDRGIRGYTF	TGTGCCAGCAGCCCCGACAGGGGAATTAGGGGCTACACCTTC
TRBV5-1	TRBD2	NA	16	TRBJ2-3	CASSRTGLAPTDTQYF	TGCGCCAGCAGCCGGACGGGACTAGCGCCCACAGATACGCAGTATTTT
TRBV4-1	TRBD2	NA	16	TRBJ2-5	CASSQDAGGSKETQYF	TGCGCCAGCAGCCAAGATGCCGGGGGGTCCAAAGAGACCCAGTACTTC
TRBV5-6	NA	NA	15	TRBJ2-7	CASSVGGGARYEQYF	TGTGCCAGCAGCGTGGGGGGGGGCGCGAGGTACGAGCAGTACTTC
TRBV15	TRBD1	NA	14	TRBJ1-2	CATSSRTGDYGYTF	TGTGCCACCAGCTCTAGGACAGGGGACTATGGCTACACCTTC
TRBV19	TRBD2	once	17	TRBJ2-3	CASRTNGLAGPTDTQYF	TGTGCCAGTAGAACCAACGGACTAGCGGGGCCCACAGATACGCAGTATTTT
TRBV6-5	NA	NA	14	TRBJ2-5	CASSSGLWAREQYF	TGTGCCAGCAGTTCCGGGCTCTGGGCTAGGGAGCAGTACTTC
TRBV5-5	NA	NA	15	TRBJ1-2	CASSLSPGAQYGYTF	TGTGCCAGCAGCTTGAGCCCAGGGGCCCAATATGGCTACACCTTC
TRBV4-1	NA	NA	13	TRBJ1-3	CASSQTRGNTIYF	TGCGCCAGCAGCCAGACAAGGGGAAACACCATATATTTT
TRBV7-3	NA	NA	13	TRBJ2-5	CASSPGVQETQYF	TGTGCCAGCAGCCCCGGAGTCCAAGAGACCCAGTACTTC
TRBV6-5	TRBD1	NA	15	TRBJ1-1	CASSYSGQGWTEAFF	TGTGCCAGCAGTTATAGTGGACAGGGGTGGACTGAAGCTTTCTTT
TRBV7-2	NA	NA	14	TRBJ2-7	CASTSGRGTYEQYF	TGTGCCAGCACCTCAGGAAGGGGTACATACGAGCAGTACTTC
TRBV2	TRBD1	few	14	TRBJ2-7	CATTGQGTAYEQYF	TGTGCCACCACGGGACAGGGGACCGCCTACGAGCAGTACTTC
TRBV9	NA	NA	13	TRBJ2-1	CASSVDNYNEQFF	TGTGCCAGCAGCGTAGATAACTACAATGAGCAGTTCTTC
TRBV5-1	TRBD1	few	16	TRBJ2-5	CASSLGGQGPQETQYF	TGCGCCAGCAGCTTGGGGGGACAGGGACCCCAAGAGACCCAGTACTTC
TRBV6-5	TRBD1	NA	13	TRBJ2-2	CASRSTGWGELFF	TGTGCCAGCAGATCGACAGGGTGGGGGGAGCTGTTTTTT
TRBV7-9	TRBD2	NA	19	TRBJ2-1	CASSLGLAGGSSSYNEQFF	TGTGCCAGCAGCTTAGGGCTAGCGGGAGGGTCGAGCTCCTACAATGAGCAGTTCTTC
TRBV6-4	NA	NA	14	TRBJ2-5	CASSDSEGQETQYF	TGTGCCAGCAGTGACTCGGAGGGCCAAGAGACCCAGTACTTC
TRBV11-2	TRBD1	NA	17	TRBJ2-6	CASSPRTGPSGANVLTF	TGTGCCAGCAGCCCTAGGACAGGGCCCTCTGGGGCCAACGTCCTGACTTTC
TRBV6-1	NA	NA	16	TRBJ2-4	CASSEPDTQAKNIQYF	TGTGCCAGCAGTGAACCCGATACACAAGCCAAAAACATTCAGTACTTC